The 27 T cell receptor beta chains reported below all come from one sample, sequenced in a study of blood T cell repertoires in COVID-19 (dated by TCRdb to the early 2020s). Library generation was performed with the immunoSEQ multiplex PCR assay. TCRdb obtained this table from immuneACCESS and retained in-frame rearrangements with V and J assigned. These tables miss some clones; where compared with another copy, unresolved V genes account for less than half of the shortfall, and the remainder is unexplained. For this sample there are more than 100,000 clones; around 90% appear just once. Together, the top ten hold 3.5% to 4% of the sample. Sequenced sample: peripheral blood. The receptor set was obtained from a woman in her sixties with COVID-19, enrolled during active disease.

Here the CDR3 reads CSVGGQGGLNEKLFF. DNA for the CDR3: TGCAGCGTTGGAGGACAGGGAGGTTTAAATGAAAAACTGTTTTTT. J is TRBJ1-4 and V is TRBV29-1, with 8 bases that match TRBD1. The CDR3 has 15 residues. V shed 4 bases and J 5 bases; nucleotides not matched to a gene: 9. Germline-derived CDR1 and CDR2 are SQVTM and ANQGSEA.

The rearrangement links TRBV4-3 to TRBJ1-4; D ambiguous. The CDR3 extends over 16 amino acids. The V and J ends lost 0 bases and 2 bases respectively, with 10 bases between them. Germline CDR1 and CDR2: LGHNA and YSLEER. The CDR3 DNA follows: TGCGCCAGCAGCCAAGAGAGAGGAGGGACTAATGAAAAACTGTTTTTT. Protein: CASSQERGGTNEKLFF.

The chain is built from TRBV6-5 and TRBJ1-3; 9 nucleotides align to TRBD1. CDR1 is MNHEY and CDR2 is SVGAGI in the germline V gene. The CDR3 is made up of 15 amino acids. V lost 7 bases and J lost 0; bases outside the gene matches: 4. CDR3 DNA sequence: TGTGCCAGCAAGTTGGGACAGGGCTCTGGAAACACCATATATTTT. Translation gives CASKLGQGSGNTIYF.

The rearrangement joins TRBV5-1 to TRBJ1-1; 7 bases fit TRBD1. J was trimmed by 0 bases and V by 0 bases; bases with no gene match: 2. Germline assignment: CDR1 SGHRS and CDR2 YFSETQ. The CDR3 length is 15 residues. CDR3 loop: CASSLARGVNTEAFF. The CDR3 bases are TGCGCCAGCAGCTTGGCCAGGGGGGTGAACACTGAAGCTTTCTTT.

This chain uses TRBV7-2 with TRBJ1-1; TRBD1 might be the D (5 bases). CDR1 and CDR2 (germline): SGHTA, FQGNSA. There are 14 residues in the CDR3. The V end lost 3 bases, the J end lost 4 bases, and 12 bases lay between the germline ends. In nucleotides, the CDR3 is TGTGCCAGCAGCTTGGCCCAGGGTAGCACTGAAGCTTTCTTT. This encodes CASSLAQGSTEAFF.

The chain is built from TRBV28 and TRBJ1-5; 8 bases fit TRBD1. CDR3 size: 14 residues. From germline, CDR1 is MDHEN and CDR2 SYDVKM. J lost 6 bases, V lost 3 bases, and 4 bases had no gene match. The CDR3 loop is CASSFSGGLQPQHF. The CDR3 DNA reads TGTGCCAGCAGTTTTTCAGGGGGCCTTCAGCCCCAGCATTTT. Looking up the rest from reference TRBV28 and TRBJ1-5 gives the full variable domain: DVKVTQSSRYLVKRTGEKVFLECVQDMDHENMFWYRQDPGLGLRLIYFSYDVKMKEKGDIPEGYSVSREKKERFSLILESASTNQTSMYLCASSFSGGLQPQHFGDGTRLSIL.

The chain carries TRBV9 and TRBJ2-3; no firm D call. The CDR3 has 15 amino acids. The germline gives CDR1 SGDLS, CDR2 YYNGEE. Deletions cut 1 base from V and 1 base from J, with 10 bases between. The CDR3 here is CASSVSGLGTDTQYF. The CDR3 nucleotides read TGTGCCAGCAGCGTATCGGGTCTCGGCACAGATACGCAGTATTTT.

The chain employs TRBV6-5 and TRBJ2-3, with TRBD1 matching over 8 bases. Germline V gene sequence: CDR1 MNHEY, CDR2 SVGAGI. V lost 6 bases to trimming and J lost 4 bases; unmatched junction nucleotides: 6. CDR3 length: 14 residues. The CDR3 DNA reads TGTGCCAGCAGAGAGCAGGGGGCGGCAGATACGCAGTATTTT. This gives the protein CASREQGAADTQYF.

Of note for this clone: A read error is likely, as this CDR3 ends without the conserved phenylalanine or tryptophan. No DNA is shown, since the ends of the CDR3 on it are uncertain; the CDR3 is the one TCRdb lists. The chain couples TRBV6-5 to TRBJ1-1. The germline V gene encodes CDR1 MNHEY and CDR2 SVGAGI. The CDR3 region is 13 residues in length, termini included. The CDR3 sequence is CASSPVGGVSGIR.

The genes are TRBV3-1 (or the pseudogene TRBV3-2) and TRBJ1-6; a possible D gene is TRBD1 (5 bases). This CDR3 spans 23 amino acids. V lost 4 bases and J lost 5, with 36 bases in between. CDR1 and CDR2 from the germline V gene are LGHDT and YNNKEL (reference sequence). The CDR3: CASSRSVRRVLWGGPTNNSPLHF. The CDR3 nucleotides are TGTGCCAGCAGCCGATCAGTCCGCCGTGTACTATGGGGGGGACCTACAAATAATTCACCCCTCCACTTT.

This clone has only one observation. The rearrangement uses TRBV6-5 and TRBJ2-1; D might be TRBD1 (6 bases). The CDR3 has 15 amino acids. The V gene's germline CDR1 is MNHEY and CDR2 SVGAGI. The ends were cut back, 4 bases at V and 3 bases at J, with 13 bases in the middle. The CDR3 region has the DNA TGTGCCAGCAGTTCTATACAGGGTTTCTACAATGAGCAGTTCTTC. Residues: CASSSIQGFYNEQFF.

This chain links TRBV7-9 with TRBJ1-1; a possible D gene is TRBD1 (6 bases). Trimming stripped 5 bases from V and 10 bases from J, with 20 bases between. The CDR3 has 14 residues. Germline CDR1 reads SEHNR; CDR2 reads FQNEAQ (reference sequence). The CDR3 bases are TGTGCCAGCAGCCCCGGAAGGGGACAAGACTCAGCTTTCTTT. Protein: CASSPGRGQDSAFF. Full variable domain (missing parts from reference TRBV7-9 and TRBJ1-1): DTGVSQNPRHKITKRGQNVTFRCDPISEHNRLYWYRQTLGQGPEFLTYFQNEAQLEKSRLLSDRFSAERPKGSFSTLEIQRTEQGDSAMYLCASSPGRGQDSAFFGQGTRLTVV.

The rearrangement uses TRBV7-2 and TRBJ1-2; D is perhaps TRBD1 (5 bases). This CDR3 is 13 amino acids long. Germline lookup yields CDR1 SGHTA and CDR2 FQGNSA. Trimming shortened V by 5 bases and J by 2 bases, and 9 bases separated the two germline ends. CDR3 loop: CASSLRENYGYTF. Written as DNA, the CDR3 is TGTGCCAGCAGCCTCAGGGAAAACTATGGCTACACCTTC.

This clone has only one observation. This chain links TRBV10-3 with TRBJ2-2; a weak D match, TRBD2 (6 bases). This CDR3 comprises 13 residues. Trimming cost V 4 bases and J 6 bases, with 9 bases left between them. CDR1 ENHRY and CDR2 SYGVKD come from the germline V gene. The CDR3 region has the DNA TGTGCCATCAGTGGAGGGGAGGCCGGGGAGCTGTTTTTT. It is translated as CAISGGEAGELFF.

This clone appeared a few times. V gene TRBV7-6 combines with J gene TRBJ2-2; 7 nucleotides match TRBD2. V dropped 1 base and J dropped 9; count of bases not matched to a gene: 20. This CDR3 contains 19 residues. CDR1 is SGHVS, CDR2 FNYEAQ, per germline. CDR3 nucleotide sequence: TGTGCCAGCAGCTTAGATCGGCCTAGCGGAGCCACGGGGTATCGGGAGCTGTTTTTT. Translating gives CASSLDRPSGATGYRELFF.

This clone came up once. This chain links TRBV5-4 with TRBJ1-5; possibly TRBD1 for D (6 bases). Germline V gives CDR1 SGHNT, CDR2 YYREEE (reference sequence). There are 14 residues in the CDR3. V lost 4 bases, J lost 7 bases, and 15 bases lay in between. CDR3 bases: TGTGCCAGCAGCCGGGGACAAGATATGCAGCCCCAGCATTTT. This encodes CASSRGQDMQPQHF.

The CDR3 DNA sequence: TGTGCCAGCAGCGTAGGGAAGGGGCGACCCTATAATTCACCCCTCCACTTT. It translates to CASSVGKGRPYNSPLHF. This sequence joins TRBV9 and TRBJ1-6; tentative D call: TRBD1 (5 bases). In germline, CDR1 is SGDLS, CDR2 YYNGEE. The CDR3 has 17 residues. Trimming took 0 bases from V and 2 from J, leaving 12 bases between them. Filled out from reference TRBV9 and TRBJ1-6, the complete variable domain reads DSGVTQTPKHLITATGQRVTLRCSPRSGDLSVYWYQQSLDQGLQFLIQYYNGEERAKGNILERFSAQQFPDLHSELNLSSLELGDSALYFCASSVGKGRPYNSPLHFGNGTRLTVT.

The V gene is TRBV7-2, the J gene TRBJ1-3; D ambiguous. This CDR3 contains 16 residues. Germline V gene sequence: CDR1 SGHTA, CDR2 FQGNSA. Trimming took 2 bases from V and 0 from J, leaving 11 bases between them. CDR3 DNA sequence: TGTGCCAGCAGCTTATCCGCTGTACTCTCTGGAAACACCATATATTTT. Amino acids: CASSLSAVLSGNTIYF.

In DNA form, the CDR3 reads TGTGCCAGCAGCCTCATCGGGAGGGTCCGCATCTACGAGCAGTACTTC. This encodes CASSLIGRVRIYEQYF. The gene calls are TRBV11-2 and TRBJ2-7; 8 nucleotides match TRBD2. Per the germline V gene, CDR1 is SGHAT and CDR2 is FQNNGV. There are 16 residues in the CDR3. J gave up 3 bases and V 5 bases, and 12 bases lay outside the gene matches.

V and J are TRBV15 and TRBJ1-4; TRBD1 is a possible D gene (5 bases). Germline CDR1 reads LNHNV; CDR2 reads YYDKDF (reference sequence). This CDR3 region has 13 residues. The V end was cut by 3 bases, the J end by 7 bases, with 9 bases between. The chain's CDR3 is CATSRRQFEKLFF. The CDR3 DNA sequence: TGTGCCACCAGCAGGAGACAGTTTGAAAAACTGTTTTTT.

The rearrangement links TRBV6-2 or TRBV6-3 to TRBJ2-1; no clear D. This CDR3 region has 17 residues. Trimming shortened V by 0 bases and J by 0 bases, and 12 bases separated the two germline ends. The V gene's germline CDR1 is MNHEY and CDR2 SVGEGT. CDR3 in DNA: TGTGCCAGCAGTTACTCGACCAGCGCAAGCTCCTACAATGAGCAGTTCTTC. The encoded protein is CASSYSTSASSYNEQFF.

The rearrangement links TRBV11-3 to TRBJ1-1; D uncertain. The V and J ends lost 1 base and 1 base respectively, with 4 bases between them. This CDR3 is built from 13 residues. Germline assignment: CDR1 SGHNT and CDR2 YENEEA. The CDR3, as DNA: TGTGCCAGCAGCTTAGGACAGAACACTGAAGCTTTCTTT. Translated: CASSLGQNTEAFF.

The rearrangement joins TRBV3-1 (or the pseudogene TRBV3-2) to TRBJ2-1; 7 bases fit TRBD2. Germline assignment: CDR1 LGHDT and CDR2 YNNKEL (reference sequence). The CDR3 loop spans 15 amino acids. Unmatched junction bases numbered 6, after V lost 6 bases and J lost 1 base. The CDR3 region has the DNA TGTGCCAGCAGTGCCTTCGGGGGGTCCTACAATGAGCAGTTCTTC. The encoded protein is CASSAFGGSYNEQFF.

The chain is built from TRBV20-1 and TRBJ1-2; 10 bases are a match to TRBD1. This CDR3 region has 14 residues. Losses at the gene ends were 3 bases for V and 8 bases for J; bases not matched to a gene: 9. Germline lookup yields CDR1 DFQATT and CDR2 SNEGSKA (reference sequence). CDR3 region: CSASLGTGVGGYTF. As DNA, the CDR3 is TGCAGTGCTAGTCTCGGGACAGGGGTGGGAGGCTACACCTTC.

In this sample, this clone turned up a few times. V and J are TRBV27 and TRBJ2-7, with a possible D match to TRBD1 (5 bases). The CDR3 is 13 amino acids. The V and J ends lost 4 bases and 3 bases respectively, with 10 bases between them. The germline CDR1 and CDR2 sequences are MNHEY and SMNVEV (reference sequence). CDR3 loop: CASSSIQDYEQYF. CDR3 bases: TGTGCCAGCAGTTCAATACAGGACTACGAGCAGTACTTC.

The CDR3 bases are TGCGCCAGCACCCTCCCGGCGAACACCGGGGAGCTGTTTTTT. Translating it yields CASTLPANTGELFF. This chain uses TRBV5-1 with TRBJ2-2; D gene unclear. Germline V gene sequence: CDR1 SGHRS, CDR2 YFSETQ. Trimming cost V 6 bases and J 0 bases, with 9 bases left between them. This CDR3 region has 14 residues.

The CDR3 sequence: CASSYAGAQPQHF. As DNA, the CDR3 is TGTGCCAGCAGTTACGCGGGGGCTCAGCCCCAGCATTTT. The rearrangement links TRBV6-2 or TRBV6-3 to TRBJ1-5, with TRBD1 as a possible D gene (6 bases). V was pared by 2 bases and J by 6 bases, with 8 bases between. Germline assignment: CDR1 MNHEY and CDR2 SVGEGT. The CDR3 runs to 13 residues.